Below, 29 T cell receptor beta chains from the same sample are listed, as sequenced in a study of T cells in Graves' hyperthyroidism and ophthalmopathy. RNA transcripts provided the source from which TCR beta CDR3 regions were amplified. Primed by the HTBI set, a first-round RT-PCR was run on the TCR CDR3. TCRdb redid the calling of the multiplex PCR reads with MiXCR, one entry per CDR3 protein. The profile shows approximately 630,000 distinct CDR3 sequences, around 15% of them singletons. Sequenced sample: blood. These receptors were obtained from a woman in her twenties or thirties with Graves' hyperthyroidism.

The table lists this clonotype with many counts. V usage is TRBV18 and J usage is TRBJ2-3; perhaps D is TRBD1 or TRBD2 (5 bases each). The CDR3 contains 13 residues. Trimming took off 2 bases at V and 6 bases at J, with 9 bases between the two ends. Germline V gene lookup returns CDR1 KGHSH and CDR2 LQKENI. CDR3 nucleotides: TGTGCCAGCTCACCAAGGGACGGGGATACGCAGTATTTT. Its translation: CASSPRDGDTQYF.

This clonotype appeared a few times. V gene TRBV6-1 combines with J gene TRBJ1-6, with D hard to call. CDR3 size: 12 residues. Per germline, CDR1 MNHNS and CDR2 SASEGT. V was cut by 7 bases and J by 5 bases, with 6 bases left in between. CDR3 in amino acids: CASKRHNSPLHF. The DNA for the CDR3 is TGTGCCAGCAAGCGCCATAATTCACCCCTCCACTTT.

The CDR3 nucleotides read TGTGCCAGCAGTTACCCCTCAGGGGGCTCCTACAATGAGCAGTTCTTC. This translates into CASSYPSGGSYNEQFF. The J gene is TRBJ2-1, the V gene TRBV28, with 7 bases that match TRBD1. The CDR3 runs 16 residues. With 4 bases clipped from V and 0 bases from J, the junction kept 6 bases outside the gene matches. The germline gives CDR1 MDHEN, CDR2 SYDVKM.

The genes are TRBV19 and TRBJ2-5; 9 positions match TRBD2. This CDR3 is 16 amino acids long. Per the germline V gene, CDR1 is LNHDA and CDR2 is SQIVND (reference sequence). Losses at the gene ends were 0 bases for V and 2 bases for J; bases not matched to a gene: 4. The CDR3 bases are TGTGCCAGTAGTATAGATCCTGCGGGAGGGCAAGAGACCCAGTACTTC. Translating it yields CASSIDPAGGQETQYF. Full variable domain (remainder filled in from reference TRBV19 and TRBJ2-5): DGGITQSPKYLFRKEGQNVTLSCEQNLNHDAMYWYRQDPGQGLRLIYYSQIVNDFQKGDIAEGYSVSREKKESFPLTVTSAQKNPTAFYLCASSIDPAGGQETQYFGPGTRLLVL.

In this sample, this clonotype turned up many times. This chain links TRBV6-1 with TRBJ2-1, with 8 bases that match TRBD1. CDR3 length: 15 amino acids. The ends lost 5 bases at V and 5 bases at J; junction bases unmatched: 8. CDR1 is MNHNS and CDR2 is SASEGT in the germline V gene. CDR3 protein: CASSPGTGYDNEQFF. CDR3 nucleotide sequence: TGTGCCAGCAGTCCCGGGACAGGTTATGACAATGAGCAGTTCTTC.

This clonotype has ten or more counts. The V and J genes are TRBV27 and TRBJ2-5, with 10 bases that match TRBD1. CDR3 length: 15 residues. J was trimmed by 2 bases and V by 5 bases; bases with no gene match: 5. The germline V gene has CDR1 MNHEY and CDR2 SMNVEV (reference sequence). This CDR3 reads CASSTRDRGQETQYF. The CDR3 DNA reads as TGTGCCAGCAGTACCCGGGACAGGGGTCAAGAGACCCAGTACTTC.

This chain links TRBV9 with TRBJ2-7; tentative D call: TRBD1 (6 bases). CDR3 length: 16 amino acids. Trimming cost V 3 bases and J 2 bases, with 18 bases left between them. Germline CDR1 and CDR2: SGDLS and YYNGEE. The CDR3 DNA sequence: TGTGCCAGCAGCGAAGGAGGTGGCACAGGGACCTACGAGCAGTACTTC. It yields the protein CASSEGGGTGTYEQYF.

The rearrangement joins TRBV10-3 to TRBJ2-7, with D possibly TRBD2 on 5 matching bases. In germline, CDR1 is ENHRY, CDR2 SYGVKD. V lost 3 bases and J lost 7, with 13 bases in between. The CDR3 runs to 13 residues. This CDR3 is CAISEYDPGEQYF. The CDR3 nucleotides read TGTGCCATCAGTGAATACGATCCGGGGGAGCAGTACTTC.

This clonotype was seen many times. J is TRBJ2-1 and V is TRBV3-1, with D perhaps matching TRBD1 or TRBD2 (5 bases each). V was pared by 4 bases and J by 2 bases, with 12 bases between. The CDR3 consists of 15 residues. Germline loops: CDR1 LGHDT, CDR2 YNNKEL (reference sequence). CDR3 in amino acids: CASSRGEGPYNEQFF. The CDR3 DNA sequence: TGTGCCAGCAGCCGAGGTGAGGGACCCTACAATGAGCAGTTCTTC.

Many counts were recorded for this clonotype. CDR3 in amino acids: CASSLRGAIRYNEQFF. In nucleotides, the CDR3 is TGTGCCAGCAGCTTGAGGGGGGCCATCCGATACAATGAGCAGTTCTTC. The gene calls are TRBV7-2 and TRBJ2-1, with D perhaps matching TRBD1 or TRBD2 (6 bases each). V was pared by 3 bases and J by 4 bases, with 16 bases between. The length of the CDR3 is 16 residues. CDR1 and CDR2 (germline): SGHTA, FQGNSA.

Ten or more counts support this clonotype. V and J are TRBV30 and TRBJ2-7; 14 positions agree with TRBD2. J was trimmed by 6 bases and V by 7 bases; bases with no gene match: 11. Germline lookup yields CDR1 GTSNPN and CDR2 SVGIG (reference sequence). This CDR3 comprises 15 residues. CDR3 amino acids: CASEGTSGSVIEQYF. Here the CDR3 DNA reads TGTGCCTCTGAAGGGACTAGCGGGAGCGTTATCGAGCAGTACTTC. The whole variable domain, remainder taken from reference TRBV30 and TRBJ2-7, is SQTIHQWPATLVQPVGSPLSLECTVEGTSNPNLYWYRQAAGRGLQLLFYSVGIGQISSEVPQNLSASRPQDRQFILSSKKLLLSDSGFYLCASEGTSGSVIEQYFGPGTRLTVT.

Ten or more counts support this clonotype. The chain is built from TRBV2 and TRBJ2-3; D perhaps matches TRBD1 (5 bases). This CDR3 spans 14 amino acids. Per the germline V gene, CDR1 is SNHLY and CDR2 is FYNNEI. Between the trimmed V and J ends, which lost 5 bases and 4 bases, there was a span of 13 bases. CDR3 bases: TGTGCCAGCAGTTACTCTGGGGCACCAGATACGCAGTATTTT. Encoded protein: CASSYSGAPDTQYF.

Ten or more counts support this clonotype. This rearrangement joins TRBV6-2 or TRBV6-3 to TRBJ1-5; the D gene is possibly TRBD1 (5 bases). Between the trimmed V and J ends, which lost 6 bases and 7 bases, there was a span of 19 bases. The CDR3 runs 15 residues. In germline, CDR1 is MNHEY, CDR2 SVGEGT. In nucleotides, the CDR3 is TGTGCCAGCAGCCTAGGAGGCGGGACGGAACAGCCCCAGCATTTT. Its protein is CASSLGGGTEQPQHF.

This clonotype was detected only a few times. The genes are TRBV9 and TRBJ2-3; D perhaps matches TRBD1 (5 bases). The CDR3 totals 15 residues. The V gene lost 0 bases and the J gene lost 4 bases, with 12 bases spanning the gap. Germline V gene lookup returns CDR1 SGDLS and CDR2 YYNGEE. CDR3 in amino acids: CASSVGPRDSDTQYF. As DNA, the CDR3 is TGTGCCAGCAGCGTAGGCCCCAGGGATTCAGATACGCAGTATTTT.

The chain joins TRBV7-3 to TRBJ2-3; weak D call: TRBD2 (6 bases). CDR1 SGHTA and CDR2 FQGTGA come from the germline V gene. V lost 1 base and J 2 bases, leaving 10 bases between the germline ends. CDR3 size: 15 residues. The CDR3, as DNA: TGTGCCAGCAGCTTAATCCCGGGACTCACAGATACGCAGTATTTT. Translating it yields CASSLIPGLTDTQYF.

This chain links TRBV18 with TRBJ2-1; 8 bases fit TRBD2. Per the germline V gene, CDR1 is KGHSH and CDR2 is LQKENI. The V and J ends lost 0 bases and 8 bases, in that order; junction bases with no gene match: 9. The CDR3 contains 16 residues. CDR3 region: CASSPPGTRSLHEQFF. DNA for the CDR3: TGTGCCAGCTCACCACCTGGGACTAGATCGTTGCATGAGCAGTTCTTC.

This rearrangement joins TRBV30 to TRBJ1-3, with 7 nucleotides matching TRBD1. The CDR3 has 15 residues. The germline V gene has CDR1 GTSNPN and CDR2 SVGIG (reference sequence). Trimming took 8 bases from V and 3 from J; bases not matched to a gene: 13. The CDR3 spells CALSNPDRDGNTIYF. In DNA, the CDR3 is TGTGCCCTATCAAACCCAGACAGGGATGGAAACACCATATATTTT.

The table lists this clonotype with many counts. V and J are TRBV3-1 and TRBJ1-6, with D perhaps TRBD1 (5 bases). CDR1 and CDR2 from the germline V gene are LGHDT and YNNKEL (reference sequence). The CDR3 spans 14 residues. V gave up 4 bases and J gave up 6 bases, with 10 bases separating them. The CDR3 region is CASSRGHSNSPLHF. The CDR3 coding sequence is TGTGCCAGCAGCCGAGGACATTCTAATTCACCCCTCCACTTT.

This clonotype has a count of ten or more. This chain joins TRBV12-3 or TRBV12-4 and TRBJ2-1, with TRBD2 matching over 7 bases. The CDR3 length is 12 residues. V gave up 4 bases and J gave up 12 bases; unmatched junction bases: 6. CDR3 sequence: CASSSGLVGQFF. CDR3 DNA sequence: TGTGCCAGCAGTTCCGGACTAGTCGGGCAGTTCTTC.

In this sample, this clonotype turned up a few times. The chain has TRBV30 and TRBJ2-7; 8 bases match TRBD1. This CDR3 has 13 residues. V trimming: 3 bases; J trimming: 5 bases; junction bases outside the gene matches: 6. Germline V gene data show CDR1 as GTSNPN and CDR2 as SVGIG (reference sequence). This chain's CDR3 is CAWSSSGGNEQYF. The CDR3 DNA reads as TGTGCCTGGAGCAGCTCAGGGGGCAACGAGCAGTACTTC. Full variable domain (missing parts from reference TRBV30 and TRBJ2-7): SQTIHQWPATLVQPVGSPLSLECTVEGTSNPNLYWYRQAAGRGLQLLFYSVGIGQISSEVPQNLSASRPQDRQFILSSKKLLLSDSGFYLCAWSSSGGNEQYFGPGTRLTVT.

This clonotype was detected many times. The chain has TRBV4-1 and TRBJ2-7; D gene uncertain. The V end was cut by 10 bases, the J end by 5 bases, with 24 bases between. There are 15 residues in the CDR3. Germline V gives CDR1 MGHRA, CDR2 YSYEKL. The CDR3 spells CAIGPDSVKSDEQYF. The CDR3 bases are TGCGCCATCGGCCCCGACTCGGTCAAGTCCGACGAGCAGTACTTC.

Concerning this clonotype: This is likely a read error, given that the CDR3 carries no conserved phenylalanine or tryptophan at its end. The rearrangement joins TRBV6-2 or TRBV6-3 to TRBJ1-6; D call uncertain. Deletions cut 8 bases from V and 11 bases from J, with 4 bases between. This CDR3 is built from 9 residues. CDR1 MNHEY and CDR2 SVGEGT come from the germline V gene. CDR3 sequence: CASGTPLHL. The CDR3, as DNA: TGTGCCAGCGGGACACCCCTCCACCTT.

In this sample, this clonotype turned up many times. CDR3 sequence: CASSRTSENTEAFF. DNA of the CDR3: TGTGCCAGCAGCAGGACTTCCGAGAACACTGAAGCTTTCTTT. The genes are TRBV11-2 and TRBJ1-1; the D is unclear. The germline gives CDR1 SGHAT, CDR2 FQNNGV. V lost 5 bases and J lost 1, with 11 bases in between. This CDR3 comprises 14 residues. Full variable domain (outside the CDR3, taken from reference TRBV11-2 and TRBJ1-1): EAGVAQSPRYKIIEKRQSVAFWCNPISGHATLYWYQQILGQGPKLLIQFQNNGVVDDSQLPKDRFSAERLKGVDSTLKIQPAKLEDSAVYLCASSRTSENTEAFFGQGTRLTVV.

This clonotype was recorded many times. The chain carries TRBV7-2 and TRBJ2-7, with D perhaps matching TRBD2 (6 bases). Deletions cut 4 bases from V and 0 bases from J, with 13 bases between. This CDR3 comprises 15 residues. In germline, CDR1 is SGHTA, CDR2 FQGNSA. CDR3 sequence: CASSSHGTVSYEQYF. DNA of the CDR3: TGTGCCAGCAGCTCCCACGGGACTGTCTCCTACGAGCAGTACTTC.

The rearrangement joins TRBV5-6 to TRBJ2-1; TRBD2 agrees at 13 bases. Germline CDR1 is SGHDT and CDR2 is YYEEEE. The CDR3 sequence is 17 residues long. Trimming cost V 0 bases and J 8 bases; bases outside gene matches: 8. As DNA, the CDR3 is TGTGCCAGCAGCTTGGGAGGGACTAGCGGGGCTTTATATGAGCAGTTCTTC. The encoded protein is CASSLGGTSGALYEQFF.

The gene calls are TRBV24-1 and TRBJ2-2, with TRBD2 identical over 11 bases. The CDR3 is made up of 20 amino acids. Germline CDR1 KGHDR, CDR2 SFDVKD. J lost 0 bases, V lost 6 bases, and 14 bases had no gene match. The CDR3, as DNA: TGTGCCACCAGTACGCTAGCGGGAGGAGTGGGGCTCGCGAACACCGGGGAGCTGTTTTTT. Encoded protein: CATSTLAGGVGLANTGELFF.

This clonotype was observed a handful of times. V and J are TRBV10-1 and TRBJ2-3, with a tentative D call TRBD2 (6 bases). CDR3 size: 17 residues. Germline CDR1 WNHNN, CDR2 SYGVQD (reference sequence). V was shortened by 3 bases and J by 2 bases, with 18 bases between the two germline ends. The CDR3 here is CASSEGSVAGNTDTQYF. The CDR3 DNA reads TGCGCCAGCAGTGAAGGCTCTGTGGCGGGAAACACAGATACGCAGTATTTT.

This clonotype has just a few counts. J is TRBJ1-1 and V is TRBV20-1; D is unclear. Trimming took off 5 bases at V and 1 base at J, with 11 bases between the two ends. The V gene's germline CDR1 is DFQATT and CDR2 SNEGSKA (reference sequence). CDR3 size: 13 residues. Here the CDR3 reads CSAPRTRNTEAFF. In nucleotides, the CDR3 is TGCAGTGCTCCGAGAACACGGAACACTGAAGCTTTCTTT.

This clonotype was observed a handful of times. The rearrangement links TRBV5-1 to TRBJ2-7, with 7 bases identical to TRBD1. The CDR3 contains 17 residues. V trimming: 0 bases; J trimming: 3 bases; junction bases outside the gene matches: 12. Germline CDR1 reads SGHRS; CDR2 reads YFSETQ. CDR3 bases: TGCGCCAGCAGCTTGGGTTATTCCCCGGGACAGAACTACGAGCAGTACTTC. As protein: CASSLGYSPGQNYEQYF.